The 10 T cell receptor beta chains presented below share a single source sample, sequenced in a study of Ad26.COV2.S vaccination and SARS-CoV-2 variants. TCRdb's table, derived via immunoSEQ multiplex PCR, lists solely in-frame clones and lacks some. This table holds some 420,000 clones, around nine tenths found once. The treatment is: around 19 received Ad26.COV2.S at low or high dose, single or two shots; a few received placebo; per-sample allocation not given. Following the first vaccine or placebo injection, samples were taken on day 63. The input for sequencing was peripheral blood, taken in a trial of Ad26.COV2.S vaccine versus placebo. These TCRs come from a person between 18 and 65 years old who received the Ad26.COV2.S COVID-19 vaccine or a placebo.

This clone came up a few times. The J gene is TRBJ1-6, the V gene TRBV27; perhaps TRBD1 as D (5 bases). Per germline, CDR1 MNHEY and CDR2 SMNVEV (reference sequence). There are 14 residues in the CDR3. The V gene lost 1 base and the J gene lost 15 bases, with 16 bases spanning the gap. CDR3: CASSLLSGAGGLHF. The CDR3 DNA reads TGTGCCAGCAGTTTATTGTCAGGCGCTGGGGGCCTCCACTTT.

The chain carries TRBV29-1 and TRBJ1-5; 7 nucleotides align to TRBD1. CDR1 and CDR2 (germline): SQVTM, ANQGSEA. CDR3 length: 13 residues. After removal of 8 bases from V and 3 bases from J, the junction contained 7 bases not matched to a gene. The CDR3 spells CSFRDSINQPQHF. For the CDR3, the DNA is TGCAGCTTCCGGGACAGCATCAATCAGCCCCAGCATTTT.

V gene TRBV11-2 combines with J gene TRBJ1-6; a possible D gene is TRBD1 (5 bases). Germline-derived CDR1 and CDR2 are SGHAT and FQNNGV. The CDR3 is 14 amino acids. V lost 3 bases and J lost 7, with 10 bases in between. CDR3 in DNA: TGTGCCAGCAGCTTTGGGACCGTCAATTCACCCCTCCACTTT. This encodes CASSFGTVNSPLHF.

The DNA of the CDR3 is TGTGCCAGCAGCGTAGCTAAGGTGGCGGGCTATGGCTACACCTTC. It yields the protein CASSVAKVAGYGYTF. V usage is TRBV9 and J usage is TRBJ1-2; D is unresolved. V lost 0 bases, J lost 4 bases, and 13 bases lay in between. The CDR3 covers 15 residues. CDR1 SGDLS and CDR2 YYNGEE come from the germline V gene.

V is TRBV19 and J is TRBJ2-7; D assignment may be TRBD1 or TRBD2 (5 bases each). The CDR3 runs to 14 residues. The V gene lost 8 bases and the J gene lost 0 bases, with 14 bases spanning the gap. Per the germline V gene, CDR1 is LNHDA and CDR2 is SQIVND (reference sequence). As DNA, the CDR3 is TGTGCCAGTTCGACAGCGGCAAGCTCCTACGAGCAGTACTTC. Its protein is CASSTAASSYEQYF.

V gene TRBV2 combines with J gene TRBJ2-2; TRBD2 agrees at 9 bases. Germline values: CDR1 SNHLY, CDR2 FYNNEI. Losses at the gene ends were 6 bases for V and 3 bases for J; bases not matched to a gene: 14. The CDR3 length is 18 residues. The CDR3 loop is CASSPAAGGAGYTGELFF. CDR3 nucleotides: TGTGCCAGCAGCCCTGCAGCGGGGGGCGCAGGGTACACCGGGGAGCTGTTTTTT.

The chain is built from TRBV7-9 and TRBJ2-1; D may be TRBD2 (5 bases). The CDR3 is 14 amino acids. Germline V gene sequence: CDR1 SEHNR, CDR2 FQNEAQ (reference sequence). The ends were cut back, 1 base at V and 4 bases at J, with 8 bases in the middle. The CDR3 bases are TGTGCCAGCAGCTTAGAGGAGGCATACAATGAGCAGTTCTTC. Protein: CASSLEEAYNEQFF.

The CDR3 coding sequence is TGTGCCAGCAGCCCCCGGGACGCTGGAAACACCATATATTTT. The encoded protein is CASSPRDAGNTIYF. The gene calls are TRBV7-2 and TRBJ1-3; possibly TRBD1 for D (5 bases). Germline lookup yields CDR1 SGHTA and CDR2 FQGNSA. The CDR3 spans 14 residues. Trimming stripped 5 bases from V and 2 bases from J, with 10 bases between.

The V gene is TRBV24-1, the J gene TRBJ2-1; 11 nucleotides line up with TRBD2. Germline loops: CDR1 KGHDR, CDR2 SFDVKD. The CDR3 runs 17 residues. V lost 3 bases to trimming and J lost 7 bases; unmatched junction nucleotides: 10. CDR3 coding DNA: TGTGCCACCAGTGATGTAGCGGGGGGGAGTGTTCGGAATGAGCAGTTCTTC. It encodes CATSDVAGGSVRNEQFF.

The chain employs TRBV7-8 and TRBJ2-3, with TRBD1 matching 7 bases. The V and J ends lost 3 bases and 6 bases, in that order; junction bases with no gene match: 9. CDR1 and CDR2 (germline): SGHVS, FQNEAQ. This CDR3 contains 15 residues. The CDR3 spells CASSLTLLRGDTQYF. The CDR3 coding sequence is TGTGCCAGCAGCTTGACCCTACTCAGGGGGGATACGCAGTATTTT.